Below are 5 T cell receptor beta chains sequenced from a single sample in a study of identifying expanded T cells in peripheral blood. Here immunoSEQ multiplex PCR was the method, and the copy in TCRdb shows in-frame clones only, minus some. Counted here are some 96,000 clones, approximately 88% occurring once; the ten biggest clones make up 4.5% to 6.5%. Sequenced input: blood. The receptors shown here come from a person aged 18 to 70 in good health.

This chain connects TRBV4-1 to TRBJ1-2; 7 bases agree with TRBD1. Germline values: CDR1 MGHRA, CDR2 YSYEKL. The V gene end was trimmed by 4 bases and the J gene end by 6 bases; junction bases not matched to a gene: 14. The CDR3 is 16 residues long. DNA of the CDR3: TGCGCCAGCAGCCGGGGTAATACAGACAGGGCGGATGGCTACACCTTC. Amino acid sequence: CASSRGNTDRADGYTF.

The V and J genes are TRBV5-6 and TRBJ2-7, with D unresolved. V lost 4 bases and J lost 4, with 12 bases in between. This CDR3 is built from 13 residues. Germline CDR1 is SGHDT and CDR2 is YYEEEE. As DNA, the CDR3 is TGTGCCAGCAGCATCGTACACCGTTACGAGCAGTACTTC. It is translated as CASSIVHRYEQYF.

This clone occurred once. The V and J genes are TRBV4-2 and TRBJ1-3; D gene ambiguous. This CDR3 spans 14 amino acids. V dropped 4 bases and J dropped 3 bases, with 10 bases sitting between them. Germline-derived CDR1 and CDR2 are LGHNA and YNFKEQ. Here the CDR3 reads CASSPWGDGNTIYF. Written as DNA, the CDR3 is TGTGCCAGCAGCCCGTGGGGTGATGGAAACACCATATATTTT.

This chain joins TRBV7-9 and TRBJ1-6; D is unresolved. CDR3 length equals 15 residues. Germline V gene sequence: CDR1 SEHNR, CDR2 FQNEAQ (reference sequence). Trimming removed 2 bases from V and 5 bases from J, with 10 bases in between. The CDR3 DNA follows: TGTGCCAGCAGCTTAAGTGATATCCATAATTCACCCCTCCACTTT. Its translation: CASSLSDIHNSPLHF.

The chain carries TRBV10-1 and TRBJ2-7; D is perhaps TRBD1 (5 bases). The germline V and J ends were trimmed by 9 bases and 2 bases, with 14 bases remaining between them. Germline V gives CDR1 WNHNN, CDR2 SYGVQD (reference sequence). This CDR3 contains 13 residues. As DNA, the CDR3 is TGCGCCAGTATGACAGATTTGGCCTACGAGCAGTACTTC. It specifies CASMTDLAYEQYF.